This T cell receptor beta chain was identified during a study of shared clonotypes between healthy human individuals. Each cell subset's genomic DNA was divided evenly among several immunoSEQ plates. Measured with immunoSEQ multiplex PCR; TCRdb has only the in-frame clones, and not every one. The table includes over a million clones, nearly 99% detected once. This CDR3 has 15 residues. In germline, CDR1 is SGHRS, CDR2 YFSETQ. V lost 3 bases and J lost 7, with 17 bases in between. Study findings and constraints: Against clonotypes common to all four donors, non-shared ones had lower generation probabilities. Larger richness was generally estimated for naive than memory subsets.

Worth noting for this clone: What it binds is not known.

V usage is TRBV5-1 and J usage is TRBJ2-1; tentatively, D is TRBD1 (6 bases). Sequencing was carried out using naive CD4+ T cells sorted from blood. Subset noted: CD45RA+ positively selected. This clonotype was sampled from a young man in good health. The CDR3 DNA is TGCGCCAGCAGCTCCCAGGGGACGTCTCGAAATGAGCAGTTCTTC. It yields the protein CASSSQGTSRNEQFF.